Given below is one TCR beta chain in context. Its specificity is not known. The data originate from a study of shared clonotypes between healthy human individuals. Combining CD45RO+ cells with CCR7-negative CD45RA+ TemRA cells gave CD8 memory. The study, taken as a whole, reports: It was observed that 5% to 6.5% of naive CD4 clonotypes were shared across a handful of donors.

Some 30,000 T cell genomes (approximately 0.2 ug DNA) went into each sorted-subset replicate. In the authors' methods: With immunoSEQ giving junction-only sequences and no quality scores, filtering differed. Here immunoSEQ multiplex PCR was the method, and the copy in TCRdb shows in-frame clones only, minus some. That table furnishes V, J and clone size, whereas the DNA furnished D and trimming. This repertoire shows roughly 660,000 clones, roughly 87% found once; its top ten account for 30% to 40%. The sequencing sample was made of memory CD8+ T cells from PBMCs. This sample's subset: CD45RO+ cells pooled with CCR7-negative TemRA cells. The receptor was derived from a young man in good health. Some clones in this sample may be carry-over from other donors' samples.

This CDR3 reads CASSNKGLAGYSYNEQFF. The CDR3 region has the DNA TGTGCCAGCAGCAACAAAGGACTAGCGGGTTATAGCTACAATGAGCAGTTCTTC. The rearrangement links TRBV7-2 to TRBJ2-1; 11 nucleotides match TRBD2. V was pared by 5 bases and J by 3 bases, with 12 bases of the junction left unmatched. Germline values: CDR1 SGHTA, CDR2 FQGNSA. The CDR3 totals 18 residues.